Listed below are T cell receptor beta chains from one sample, sequenced in a study of glioma-infiltrating T cells. TCRdb called the multiplex PCR reads again in MiXCR, with one record for every CDR3 protein. This sample has around 190,000 distinct CDR3 sequences, with approximately 30% found just once. The specimen sequenced was glioma tissue, nonneoplastic brain tissue, or PBMCs (not recorded which). Receptors were obtained from a human donor with low-grade glioma or glioblastoma, undergoing nonglioma brain surgery, or in good health (not recorded which). CDR3s leave out the opening cysteine and the closing phenylalanine or tryptophan. Rows may omit the clone size; those that give it use once, few, many or a size class.

CDR3aa	j_gene	v_gene	abundance
ASSLGSITPGHQRGDEQF	TRBJ2-1	TRBV5-1	many
ATSDRTGDEQY	TRBJ2-7	TRBV24-1	many
ASSYTGKTGNTIY	TRBJ1-3	TRBV6-2/TRBV6-3	many
ASSQGGLVQETQY	TRBJ2-5	TRBV4-1	NA
ASSQELAGVYHNEQF	TRBJ2-1	TRBV4-1	NA
ASGLGTYDNEQF	TRBJ2-1	TRBV12-5	NA
SARAPTWAEDTQY	TRBJ2-3	TRBV20-1	NA
ASSDQKRGDNSPLH	TRBJ1-6	TRBV5-5	few
ASSDSSIDTKY	TRBJ2-3	TRBV6-4	NA
ASSPVGKGAYGYT	TRBJ1-2	TRBV7-8	few
ASSPLAGVANTQY	TRBJ2-3	TRBV7-6	NA
ASSFGQAGGQY	TRBJ2-5	TRBV7-9	many
ASSLFERTEAF	TRBJ1-1	TRBV28	many
ASSISAVRTTDTQY	TRBJ2-3	TRBV19	few
ASSWQLVVGNTGELF	TRBJ2-2	TRBV11-2	many
ASSESQGSGADTQY	TRBJ2-3	TRBV25-1	many
ASSIVLRASGANVLT	TRBJ2-6	TRBV19	NA
ASAAPGKLNPTDTQY	TRBJ2-3	TRBV4-1	few
ASSVDRGTYEQY	TRBJ2-7	TRBV19	many
ASSLSIQRVHDEQY	TRBJ2-7	TRBV27	many
ATTDRKIYGNTIY	TRBJ1-3	TRBV27	NA
ASSPPRFTGRGYEQY	TRBJ2-7	TRBV18	few
ASSQGPWDTEAF	TRBJ1-1	TRBV19	many
ASTPSDYSPLH	TRBJ1-6	TRBV19	many
SVIRGSYNEQF	TRBJ2-1	TRBV29-1	many
ASSYRGYEQY	TRBJ2-7	TRBV7-9	many
SVGTSGRYEQY	TRBJ2-7	TRBV29-1	many
ATSGTLTYEQY	TRBJ2-7	TRBV10-3	many
SVETSGGSDTQY	TRBJ2-3	TRBV29-1	NA
ASSEQAGELF	TRBJ2-2	TRBV11-2	NA
AARRGDLNTEAF	TRBJ1-1	TRBV24-1	NA
ASSLRHLGQGFSPLH	TRBJ1-6	TRBV12-3/TRBV12-4	NA
ASSPGNRLTDAQY	TRBJ2-3	TRBV18	NA
SARLGGLNQPQH	TRBJ1-5	TRBV20-1	many
ASTPGTGSDTGELF	TRBJ2-2	TRBV7-9	once
AISTDRAQEAQY	TRBJ2-5	TRBV10-3	NA
DSSPWKSNHGYT	TRBJ1-2	TRBV27	NA
ASSPGTSGAGDTQY	TRBJ2-3	TRBV9	many
SVRYEQY	TRBJ2-7	TRBV29-1	many
ASNFPQGQNNQPQH	TRBJ1-5	TRBV7-2	NA
ASNDRGSLSGYGYT	TRBJ1-2	TRBV12-3/TRBV12-4	many
AITKDGGNTEAF	TRBJ1-1	TRBV10-3	many
ASSLDLGGMGNQPQH	TRBJ1-5	TRBV7-9	NA
ASSQGVQGNTEAF	TRBJ1-1	TRBV4-1	NA
ASRGQGGTEAF	TRBJ1-1	TRBV7-2	many
ASSGLPGTSSNNEQF	TRBJ2-1	TRBV6-2/TRBV6-3	many
ASSSMGGEQY	TRBJ2-7	TRBV27	many
ASSVGGGVRNIQY	TRBJ2-4	TRBV28	many
AYEQRWGRDT	TRBJ1-2	TRBV30	few
ASSYWTGPYHEQF	TRBJ2-1	TRBV3-1	NA
ASSLDGTTYYEQY	TRBJ2-7	TRBV5-1	NA
ASSQDFGLFTEAF	TRBJ1-1	TRBV4-1	few